Sequencing of this TCR beta chain was carried out in a study of T cells after yellow fever vaccination. This clonotype showed up just a few times. Its antigen is currently unknown. TCRdb re-called the 5' RACE reads through MiXCR, storing one row per CDR3 protein. The repertoire has about 360,000 distinct CDR3 sequences, 6.2% of them found once; the top ten carry 15%. This CDR3 region has 14 residues. The germline V gene encodes CDR1 SEHNR and CDR2 FQNEAQ (reference sequence). V shed 2 bases and J shed 14 bases, with 20 bases lying between them. Overall study findings and caveats: Though it reached lower strength, the secondary response hit its peak faster, day 5 versus 15.

The sequence was obtained from a man aged 30 to 39 who received the YFV17D yellow fever vaccine. J is TRBJ2-3 and V is TRBV7-9; no clear D. Specimen: PBMCs, collected 5 days after the yellow fever booster vaccination. The CDR3 DNA is TGTGCCAGCAGCTTAAAGAGACTTGGTCCTCTGCTGTATTTT. Protein: CASSLKRLGPLLYF.